Listed here are 2 T cell receptor beta chains from one sample, sequenced in a study of early T cells in non-severe SARS-CoV-2 infection. TCRdb reprocessed the 5' RACE reads via MiXCR and lists one record per CDR3 protein. The table includes approximately 88,000 distinct CDR3 sequences, approximately 14% detected once. Sequencing was performed on whole blood. These receptors originate from an adult who was a healthcare worker with PCR-confirmed SARS-CoV-2 infection or an uninfected control (not recorded which).

This clonotype was seen repeatedly, ten times or more. The rearrangement links TRBV10-2 to TRBJ1-1, with a weak D call TRBD1 (6 bases). Per germline, CDR1 WSHSY and CDR2 SAAADI. The germline V and J ends were trimmed by 4 bases and 3 bases, with 9 bases remaining between them. This CDR3 has 13 residues. The CDR3 reads CASSVQGDTEAFF. CDR3 DNA: TGCGCCAGCAGTGTACAGGGAGACACTGAAGCTTTCTTT.

This clonotype has a count of ten or more. The chain recombines TRBV28 with TRBJ1-6; no firm D call. The CDR3 runs to 15 residues. Germline V CDR1 and CDR2: MDHEN, SYDVKM. Deletions cut 2 bases from V and 10 bases from J, with 15 bases between. As DNA, the CDR3 is TGTGCCAGCAGTTTAGGGTCAGGATATAGGTCACCCCTCCACTTT. The encoded protein is CASSLGSGYRSPLHF.